This TCR beta chain originates from a study of blood T cell repertoires in COVID-19. The wider study: The United States, Italy and Spain were the sources of the acute and convalescent COVID-19 samples. T cells, B-cell-depleted T cells, or PBMCs supplied cDNA or gDNA.

The assay was immunoSEQ multiplex PCR, and TCRdb's table has in-frame clones only and misses some. This repertoire shows roughly 140,000 clones, 81% found once; its top ten account for about 8%. V lost 4 bases to trimming and J lost 0 bases, with 10 bases between them. Germline V gives CDR1 WSHSY, CDR2 SAAADI. The CDR3 sequence is 15 residues long. The specimen was peripheral blood. This clonotype was obtained from a human donor with acute or convalescent COVID-19. The donor label of this sample is uncertain. This chain links TRBV10-2 with TRBJ1-3; no reliable D call. The CDR3 sequence is CASSGLRDSGNTIYF. CDR3 sequence (DNA): TGCGCCAGCAGTGGCCTTAGAGACTCTGGAAACACCATATATTTT.